This is a list of T cell receptor beta chains from one sample in a study of blood T cell repertoires in COVID-19. Sequencing used immunoSEQ multiplex PCR; TCRdb keeps in-frame clones, though not all of them. Of about 26,000 clones listed, roughly 90% were seen once; the top ten hold 7.5% to 8%. The sample taken for sequencing was peripheral blood. The receptors come from a human donor in a cohort sampled during active COVID-19. Both conserved end residues are part of each CDR3. The D gene is left open where the match is weak. Not every row has a clone size; where given, it reads once, few, many or a size class.

J gene: TRBJ2-1; V gene: TRBV5-6; D gene: TRBD1; clone size: NA; CDR3 DNA: TGTGCCAGCAGCTTGCTGGGACAGGGGGAAATGAATGAGCAGTTCTTC; CDR3 protein: CASSLLGQGEMNEQFF
J gene: TRBJ2-6; V gene: TRBV6-5; D gene: NA; clone size: NA; CDR3 DNA: TGTGCCAGCAAGAGGGTCGGGGCCAACGTCCTGACTTTC; CDR3 protein: CASKRVGANVLTF
J gene: TRBJ2-2; V gene: TRBV6-5; D gene: NA; clone size: NA; CDR3 DNA: TGTGCCAGCAGTTACTCGGCAGGGCCCACCGGGGAGCTGTTTTTT; CDR3 protein: CASSYSAGPTGELFF
J gene: TRBJ1-3; V gene: TRBV5-1; D gene: NA; clone size: NA; CDR3 DNA: TGCGCCAGCAGCTTGGCAGGCAGGCAAAACACCATATATTTT; CDR3 protein: CASSLAGRQNTIYF
J gene: TRBJ1-3; V gene: TRBV9; D gene: NA; clone size: NA; CDR3 DNA: TGTGCCAGCAGCATTGGGGTAGGGGACTCTGGAAACACCATATATTTT; CDR3 protein: CASSIGVGDSGNTIYF
J gene: TRBJ2-2; V gene: TRBV3-1/TRBV3-2; D gene: NA; clone size: NA; CDR3 DNA: TGTGCCAGCAGCCAAGGGACAACTAACACCGGGGAGCTGTTTTTT; CDR3 protein: CASSQGTTNTGELFF
J gene: TRBJ2-3; V gene: TRBV11-2; D gene: TRBD1; clone size: NA; CDR3 DNA: TGTGCCAGCAGGCGAAATCTGGGACAGACAACTAGCACAGATACGCAGTATTTT; CDR3 protein: CASRRNLGQTTSTDTQYF
J gene: TRBJ2-7; V gene: TRBV27; D gene: NA; clone size: NA; CDR3 DNA: TGTGCCAGCAGTCCTACGACAGTCACCTACGAGCAGTACTTC; CDR3 protein: CASSPTTVTYEQYF
J gene: TRBJ2-5; V gene: TRBV5-1; D gene: NA; clone size: NA; CDR3 DNA: TGCGCCAGCAGCATACAGACAGCAACGCAAGAGACCCAGTACTTC; CDR3 protein: CASSIQTATQETQYF
J gene: TRBJ2-1; V gene: TRBV11-2; D gene: TRBD2; clone size: NA; CDR3 DNA: TGTGCCAGCAGCTTAAGGAGGCTAGCGGACTACAATGAGCAGTTCTTC; CDR3 protein: CASSLRRLADYNEQFF
J gene: TRBJ1-2; V gene: TRBV28; D gene: TRBD1; clone size: NA; CDR3 DNA: TGTGCCAGCAGTTTTAAACAGGGGGCCTATGGCTACACCTTC; CDR3 protein: CASSFKQGAYGYTF
J gene: TRBJ2-1; V gene: TRBV21-1; D gene: NA; clone size: NA; CDR3 DNA: TGTGCCAGCAGCAAAAGGGGGGGCGCTGAGCAGTTCTTC; CDR3 protein: CASSKRGGAEQFF
J gene: TRBJ1-2; V gene: TRBV10-3; D gene: TRBD1; clone size: NA; CDR3 DNA: TGTGCCATCAGTCCCCCCGACAGGGCAAGTGGCTACACCTTC; CDR3 protein: CAISPPDRASGYTF
J gene: TRBJ1-2; V gene: TRBV28; D gene: NA; clone size: NA; CDR3 DNA: TGTGCCAGCAGTTTGCAGGACTATGGCTACACCTTC; CDR3 protein: CASSLQDYGYTF
J gene: TRBJ1-4; V gene: TRBV27; D gene: NA; clone size: few; CDR3 DNA: TGTGCCAGCAGCCAACAGGGCGGAGATGAAAAACTGTTTTTT; CDR3 protein: CASSQQGGDEKLFF
J gene: TRBJ1-4; V gene: TRBV28; D gene: NA; clone size: NA; CDR3 DNA: TGTGCCAGCAGTTCTTTATCAGGGGTTGGTACTAATGAAAAACTGTTTTTT; CDR3 protein: CASSSLSGVGTNEKLFF
J gene: TRBJ1-6; V gene: TRBV2; D gene: NA; clone size: few; CDR3 DNA: TGTGCCAGCCTGGGAGGTCCCGGACGGAACTCACCCCTCCACTTT; CDR3 protein: CASLGGPGRNSPLHF
J gene: TRBJ2-1; V gene: TRBV7-9; D gene: NA; clone size: NA; CDR3 DNA: TGTGCCAGCAGCGCCCCCCGACTAGAGCGATACAATGAGCAGTTCTTC; CDR3 protein: CASSAPRLERYNEQFF
J gene: TRBJ2-3; V gene: TRBV19; D gene: TRBD1; clone size: NA; CDR3 DNA: TGTGCCAGTAGTAAGGACAGGGGAGGGACAGATACGCAGTATTTT; CDR3 protein: CASSKDRGGTDTQYF
J gene: TRBJ2-7; V gene: TRBV5-6; D gene: TRBD2; clone size: NA; CDR3 DNA: TGTGCCAGCAGCCTCTTACTAGCGGGAGTCTACGAGCAGTACTTC; CDR3 protein: CASSLLLAGVYEQYF
J gene: TRBJ2-2; V gene: TRBV6-5; D gene: NA; clone size: NA; CDR3 DNA: TGTGCCAGCACCCGGGCTAGCGTTAGCACCGGGGAGCTGTTTTTT; CDR3 protein: CASTRASVSTGELFF
J gene: TRBJ1-6; V gene: TRBV15; D gene: NA; clone size: NA; CDR3 DNA: TGTGCCACCAGCAGAGTAGGAGGATTGGATAATTCACCCCTCCACTTT; CDR3 protein: CATSRVGGLDNSPLHF